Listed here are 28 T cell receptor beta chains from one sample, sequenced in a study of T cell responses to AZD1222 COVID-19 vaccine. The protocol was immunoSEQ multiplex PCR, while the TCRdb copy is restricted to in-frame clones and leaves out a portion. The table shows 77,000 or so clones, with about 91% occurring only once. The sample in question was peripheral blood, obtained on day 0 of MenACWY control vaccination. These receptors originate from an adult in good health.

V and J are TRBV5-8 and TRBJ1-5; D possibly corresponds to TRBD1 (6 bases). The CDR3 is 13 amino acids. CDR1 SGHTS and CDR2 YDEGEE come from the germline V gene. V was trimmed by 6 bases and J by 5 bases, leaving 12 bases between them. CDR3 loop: CASNQGIDQPQHF. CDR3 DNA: TGTGCCAGCAACCAGGGGATCGATCAGCCCCAGCATTTT.

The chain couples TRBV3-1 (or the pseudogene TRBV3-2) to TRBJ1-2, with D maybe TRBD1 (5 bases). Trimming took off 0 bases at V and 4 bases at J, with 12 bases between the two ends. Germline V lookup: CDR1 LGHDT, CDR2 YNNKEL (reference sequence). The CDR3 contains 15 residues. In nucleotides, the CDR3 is TGTGCCAGCAGCCAAGAGGGGCTCAGGTCCTATGGCTACACCTTC. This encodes CASSQEGLRSYGYTF.

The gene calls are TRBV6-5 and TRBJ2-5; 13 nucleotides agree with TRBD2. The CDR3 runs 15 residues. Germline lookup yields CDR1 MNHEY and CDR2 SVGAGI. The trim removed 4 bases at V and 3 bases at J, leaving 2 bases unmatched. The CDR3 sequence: CASSSLAGGKETQYF. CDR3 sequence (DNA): TGTGCCAGCAGTTCACTAGCGGGGGGGAAAGAGACCCAGTACTTC.

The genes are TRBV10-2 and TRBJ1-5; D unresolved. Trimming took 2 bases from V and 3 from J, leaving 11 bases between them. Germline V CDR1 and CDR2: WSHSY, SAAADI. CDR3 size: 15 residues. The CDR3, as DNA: TGCGCCAGCAGTGAGAACCAGAGAATCAATCAGCCCCAGCATTTT. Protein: CASSENQRINQPQHF.

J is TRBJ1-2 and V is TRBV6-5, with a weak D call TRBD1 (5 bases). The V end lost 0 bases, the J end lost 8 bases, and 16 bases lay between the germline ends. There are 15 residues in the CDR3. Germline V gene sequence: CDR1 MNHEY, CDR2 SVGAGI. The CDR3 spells CASSYSPQGPLGYTF. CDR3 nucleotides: TGTGCCAGCAGTTACTCCCCGCAGGGCCCTCTCGGCTACACCTTC.

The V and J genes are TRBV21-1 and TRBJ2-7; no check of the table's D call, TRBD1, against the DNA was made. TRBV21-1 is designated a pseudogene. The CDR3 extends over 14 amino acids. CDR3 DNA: TGTGCCATACGGACAGGTAATTTCGCCTACGAGCAGTACTTC. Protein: CAIRTGNFAYEQYF.

CDR3 sequence: CASRKTSGHYTDTQYF. The DNA for the CDR3 is TGTGCCAGCAGGAAAACTAGCGGGCATTACACAGATACGCAGTATTTT. The chain couples TRBV2 to TRBJ2-3, with 9 bases aligning to TRBD2. The length of the CDR3 is 16 residues. Germline V gene data show CDR1 as SNHLY and CDR2 as FYNNEI. The junction had 9 bases not matched to a gene; V was cut back by 6 bases and J by 2 bases.

The CDR3 DNA reads TGTGCCACCCGACAGCCAAATCAGCCCCAGCATTTT. This codes for CATRQPNQPQHF. This sequence joins TRBV6-5 and TRBJ1-5; a possible D gene is TRBD1 (5 bases). CDR1 and CDR2 from the germline V gene are MNHEY and SVGAGI. Trimming removed 10 bases from V and 4 bases from J, with 11 bases in between. The CDR3 has 12 amino acids.

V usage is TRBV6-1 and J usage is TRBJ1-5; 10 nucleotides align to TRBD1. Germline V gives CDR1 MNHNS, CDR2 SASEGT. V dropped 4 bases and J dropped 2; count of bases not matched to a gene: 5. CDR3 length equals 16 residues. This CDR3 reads CASSGQGARGNQPQHF. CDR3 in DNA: TGTGCCAGCAGTGGACAGGGGGCGCGGGGCAATCAGCCCCAGCATTTT.

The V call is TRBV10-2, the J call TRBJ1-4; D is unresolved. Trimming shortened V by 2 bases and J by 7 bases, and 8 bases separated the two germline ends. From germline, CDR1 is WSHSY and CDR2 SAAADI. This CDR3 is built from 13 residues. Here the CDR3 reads CASSEVNGEKLFF. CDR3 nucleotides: TGCGCCAGCAGTGAGGTAAACGGTGAAAAACTGTTTTTT.

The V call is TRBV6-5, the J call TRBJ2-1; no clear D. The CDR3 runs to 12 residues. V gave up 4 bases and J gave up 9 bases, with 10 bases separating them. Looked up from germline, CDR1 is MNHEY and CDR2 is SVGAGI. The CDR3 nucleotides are TGTGCCAGCAGTTTCCTAGGCGGTGAGCAGTTCTTC. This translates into CASSFLGGEQFF.

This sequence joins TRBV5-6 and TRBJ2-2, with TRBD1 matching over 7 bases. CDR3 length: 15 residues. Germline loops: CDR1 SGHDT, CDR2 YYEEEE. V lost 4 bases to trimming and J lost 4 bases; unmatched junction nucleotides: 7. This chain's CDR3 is CASSPGQPGTGELFF. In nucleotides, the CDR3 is TGTGCCAGCAGCCCGGGACAGCCGGGCACCGGGGAGCTGTTTTTT.

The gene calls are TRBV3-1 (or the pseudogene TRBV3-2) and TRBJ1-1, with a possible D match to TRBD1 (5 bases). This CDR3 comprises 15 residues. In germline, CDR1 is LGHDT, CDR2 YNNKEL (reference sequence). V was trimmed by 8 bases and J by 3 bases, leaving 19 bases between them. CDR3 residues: CASQPGRGKDTEAFF. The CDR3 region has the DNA TGTGCCAGCCAGCCAGGACGGGGCAAGGACACTGAAGCTTTCTTT.

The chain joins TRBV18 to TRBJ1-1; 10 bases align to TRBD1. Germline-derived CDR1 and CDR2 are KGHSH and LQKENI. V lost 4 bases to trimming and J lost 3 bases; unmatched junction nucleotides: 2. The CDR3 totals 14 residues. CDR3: CASSRDRGDTEAFF. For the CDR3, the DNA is TGTGCCAGCTCACGGGACAGGGGAGACACTGAAGCTTTCTTT.

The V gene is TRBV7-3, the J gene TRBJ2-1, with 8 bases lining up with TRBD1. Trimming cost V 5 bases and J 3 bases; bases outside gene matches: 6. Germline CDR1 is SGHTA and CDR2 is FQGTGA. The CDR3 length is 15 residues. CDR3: CASSADRGGYNEQFF. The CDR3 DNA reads TGTGCCAGCAGCGCCGACAGGGGTGGCTACAATGAGCAGTTCTTC.

The CDR3 nucleotides read TGTGCCAGCAGTGAGGGTAGGGTTAATGGCATTCAGTACTTC. This sequence encodes CASSEGRVNGIQYF. The genes are TRBV6-1 and TRBJ2-4; D uncertain. This CDR3 contains 14 residues. The germline V gene has CDR1 MNHNS and CDR2 SASEGT. The germline V and J ends were trimmed by 3 bases and 9 bases, with 15 bases remaining between them.

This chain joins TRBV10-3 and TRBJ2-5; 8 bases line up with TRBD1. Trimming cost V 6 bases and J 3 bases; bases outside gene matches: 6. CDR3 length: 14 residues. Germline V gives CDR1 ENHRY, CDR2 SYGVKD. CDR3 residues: CAIRPGTGEETQYF. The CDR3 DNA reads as TGTGCCATCAGGCCCGGGACAGGTGAAGAGACCCAGTACTTC.

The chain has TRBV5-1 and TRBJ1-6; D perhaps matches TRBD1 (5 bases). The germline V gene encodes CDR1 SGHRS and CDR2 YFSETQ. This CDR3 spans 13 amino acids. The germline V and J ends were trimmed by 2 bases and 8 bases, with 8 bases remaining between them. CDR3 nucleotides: TGCGCCAGCAGCTTAGGAGGGGATTCACCCCTCCACTTT. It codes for CASSLGGDSPLHF. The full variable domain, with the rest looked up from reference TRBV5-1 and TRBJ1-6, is KAGVTQTPRYLIKTRGQQVTLSCSPISGHRSVSWYQQTPGQGLQFLFEYFSETQRNKGNFPGRFSGRQFSNSRSEMNVSTLELGDSALYLCASSLGGDSPLHFGNGTRLTVT.

The chain's CDR3 is CASSQQGLNEKLFF. CDR3 bases: TGTGCCAGCAGTCAACAGGGGTTGAATGAAAAACTGTTTTTT. The chain uses TRBV5-5 and TRBJ1-4; 7 nucleotides line up with TRBD1. The V gene end was trimmed by 5 bases and the J gene end by 5 bases; junction bases not matched to a gene: 6. Germline loops: CDR1 SGHKS, CDR2 YYEKEE (reference sequence). The CDR3 has 14 residues. The variable domain in full, with the rest retrieved from reference TRBV5-5 and TRBJ1-4, is DAGVTQSPTHLIKTRGQQVTLRCSPISGHKSVSWYQQVLGQGPQFIFQYYEKEERGRGNFPDRFSARQFPNYSSELNVNALLLGDSALYLCASSQQGLNEKLFFGSGTQLSVL.

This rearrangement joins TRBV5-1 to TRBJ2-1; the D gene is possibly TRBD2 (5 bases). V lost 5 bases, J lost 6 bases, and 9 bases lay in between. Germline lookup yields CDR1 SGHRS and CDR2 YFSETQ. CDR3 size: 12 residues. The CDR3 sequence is CASRTLGNEQFF. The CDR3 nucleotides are TGCGCCAGCAGGACACTAGGCAATGAGCAGTTCTTC.

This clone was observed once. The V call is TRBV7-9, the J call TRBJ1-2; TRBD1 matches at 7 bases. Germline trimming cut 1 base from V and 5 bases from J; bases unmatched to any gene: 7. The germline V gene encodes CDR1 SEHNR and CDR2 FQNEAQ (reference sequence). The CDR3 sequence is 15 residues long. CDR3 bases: TGTGCCAGCAGCTTAGAATCCCAGGGGGTTTATGGCTACACCTTC. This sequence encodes CASSLESQGVYGYTF.

CDR3 sequence (DNA): TGTGCCAGCAGCCAAGACTTAAGTTCACCCCTCCACTTT. Encoded protein: CASSQDLSSPLHF. The chain combines TRBV7-3 with TRBJ1-6; unclear D gene. V was cut by 5 bases and J by 9 bases, with 11 bases left in between. The germline CDR1 and CDR2 sequences are SGHTA and FQGTGA. This CDR3 comprises 13 residues.

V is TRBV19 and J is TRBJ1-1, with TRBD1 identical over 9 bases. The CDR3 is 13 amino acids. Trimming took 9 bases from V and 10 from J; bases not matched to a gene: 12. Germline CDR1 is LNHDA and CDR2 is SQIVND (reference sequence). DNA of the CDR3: TGTGCCAGCTCGGGACAGGGTTTGAGTGGAGCTTTCTTT. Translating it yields CASSGQGLSGAFF.

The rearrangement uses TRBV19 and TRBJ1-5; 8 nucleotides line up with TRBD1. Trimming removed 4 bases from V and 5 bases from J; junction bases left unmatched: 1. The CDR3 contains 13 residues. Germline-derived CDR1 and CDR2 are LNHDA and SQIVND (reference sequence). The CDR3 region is CASSTQGDQPQHF. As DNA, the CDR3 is TGTGCCAGTAGTACACAGGGGGATCAGCCCCAGCATTTT.

CDR3 in DNA: TGTGCCAGCAGTTACTCGATCCTGGTGGTCTATGGCTACACCTTC. Translated: CASSYSILVVYGYTF. V and J are TRBV6-6 and TRBJ1-2; D not certain. Germline V CDR1 and CDR2: MNHNY, SVGAGI (reference sequence). Trimming stripped 0 bases from V and 4 bases from J, with 12 bases between. The CDR3 is 15 residues long.

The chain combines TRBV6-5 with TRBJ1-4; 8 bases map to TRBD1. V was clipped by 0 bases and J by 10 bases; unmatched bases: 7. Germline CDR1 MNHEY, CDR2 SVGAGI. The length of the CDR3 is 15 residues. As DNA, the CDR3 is TGTGCCAGCAGTTACTCGAGACAGGGGCTGGCAAAACTGTTTTTT. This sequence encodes CASSYSRQGLAKLFF.

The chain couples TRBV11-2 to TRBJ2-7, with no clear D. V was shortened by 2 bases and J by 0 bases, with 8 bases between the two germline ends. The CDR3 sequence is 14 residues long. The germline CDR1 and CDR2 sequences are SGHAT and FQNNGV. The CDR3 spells CASSLSVSSYEQYF. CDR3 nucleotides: TGTGCCAGCAGCTTATCGGTCAGCTCCTACGAGCAGTACTTC.

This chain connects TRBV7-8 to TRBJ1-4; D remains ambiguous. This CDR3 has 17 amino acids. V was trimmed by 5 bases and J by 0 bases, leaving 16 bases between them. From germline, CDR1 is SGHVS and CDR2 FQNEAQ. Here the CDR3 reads CASSPAGGHTTNEKLFF. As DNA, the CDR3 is TGTGCCAGCAGCCCCGCCGGCGGGCATACAACTAATGAAAAACTGTTTTTT.